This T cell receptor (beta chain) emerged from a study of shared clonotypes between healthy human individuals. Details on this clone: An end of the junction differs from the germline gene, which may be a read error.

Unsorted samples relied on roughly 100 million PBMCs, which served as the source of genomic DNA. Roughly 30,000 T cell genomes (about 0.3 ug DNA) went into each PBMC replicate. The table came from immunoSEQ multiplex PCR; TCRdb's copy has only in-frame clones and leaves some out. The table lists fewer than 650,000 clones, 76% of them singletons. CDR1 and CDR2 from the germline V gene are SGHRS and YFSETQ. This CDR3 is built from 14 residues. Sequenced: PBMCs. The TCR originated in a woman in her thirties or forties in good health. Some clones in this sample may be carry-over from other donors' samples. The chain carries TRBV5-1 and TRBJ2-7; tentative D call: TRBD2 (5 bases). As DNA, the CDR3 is TGCGCCAGCAGCCTGGGAGACGTATCCGGCGAGCGGTACTTC. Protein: CASSLGDVSGERYF.